These T cell receptor beta chains were read from a single sample in a study of blood T cell repertoires in COVID-19. This table comes from immunoSEQ multiplex PCR, and its TCRdb copy is limited to in-frame clones, with some not included. The table records about 160,000 clones, roughly 89% of them present only once. Sequencing input: peripheral blood. These receptors all come from a woman aged 60-75 years who had recovered from COVID-19. CDR3s include the opening cysteine and the closing phenylalanine or tryptophan. D genes are given only for firm matches. Rows may omit the clone size; those that give it use once, few, many or a size class.

.,TRBJ2-1,.,TRBV6-5,TGTGCCAGCAGACTGACTAGTTTCAATGAGCAGTTCTTC,CASRLTSFNEQFF
.,TRBJ1-2,.,TRBV6-6,TGTGCCAGCAGCGTACAGGGTACGGACTATGGCTACACCTTC,CASSVQGTDYGYTF
TRBD2,TRBJ2-7,.,TRBV30,TGTGCCTGGAGGACTCTTCTAGCGGGGGGCGCGCAGTACTTC,CAWRTLLAGGAQYF
.,TRBJ2-7,few,TRBV5-1,TGCGCCAGCAGCTTGGCCGGTGATGAGCAGTACTTC,CASSLAGDEQYF
TRBD2,TRBJ2-1,.,TRBV6-2/TRBV6-3,TGTGCCAGCAGCGAACTAGCGGGGGGATCAGGGAAATTAGAGCAGTTCTTC,CASSELAGGSGKLEQFF
TRBD1,TRBJ2-7,once,TRBV18,TGTGCCAGCTCACTTACGACAGGGTCCTCCTACGAGCAGTACTTC,CASSLTTGSSYEQYF
TRBD1,TRBJ1-3,few,TRBV11-2,TGTGCCAGCAGCTTAGGCGGGACCGCGGGAGACAGGGGGGAAAACACCATATATTTT,CASSLGGTAGDRGENTIYF
TRBD2,TRBJ2-1,.,TRBV6-4,TGTGCCAGCAGTGACCTAAGCGGGGTTGGCTACAATGAGCAGTTCTTC,CASSDLSGVGYNEQFF
.,TRBJ1-1,.,TRBV5-4,TGTGCCAGCAGCGCTTCGACAGGTTCTAGGGAAGCTTTCTTT,CASSASTGSREAFF
.,TRBJ1-1,.,TRBV30,TGTGCCTGGAGTGCCCTGGAGGATAACACTGAAGCTTTCTTT,CAWSALEDNTEAFF
.,TRBJ1-5,once,TRBV18,TGTGCCAGCTCACCTAGTGGAGGCAATCAGCCCCAGCATTTT,CASSPSGGNQPQHF
TRBD1,TRBJ2-5,.,TRBV28,TGTGCCAGCAGCAGCGGACAGGGAAGACCAGAGACCCAGTACTTC,CASSSGQGRPETQYF
TRBD1,TRBJ2-7,once,TRBV19,TGTGCCAGTAGTATGAGGATTACGGGACAGACATCCCAGCAGTACTTC,CASSMRITGQTSQQYF
TRBD1,TRBJ1-5,.,TRBV19,TGTGCCAGTAAGGACGGGACAGCTAATCAGCCCCAGCATTTT,CASKDGTANQPQHF
TRBD1,TRBJ1-5,.,TRBV28,TGTGCCAGCGGCAGGGGGCAAGGTCAGCCCCAGCATTTT,CASGRGQGQPQHF
.,TRBJ1-2,.,TRBV2,TGTGCCAGCGCAGAAGAGGCTAACTATGGCTACACCTTC,CASAEEANYGYTF
TRBD2,TRBJ2-3,.,TRBV9,TGTGCCAGCAGCGGAGGTGGGCGGGGGGTGACAGATACGCAGTATTTT,CASSGGGRGVTDTQYF
.,TRBJ1-5,once,TRBV30,TGTGCCTGGAACAGGGAAAGGACTCAGCCCCAGCATTTT,CAWNRERTQPQHF